The following is a TCR beta chain sequence with its context. Antigen unknown. The entry originates in a study of human T cells and chemical hapten exposure. Time point meaning: pre-sensitization, week 0. Treatment of the sample: therapeutic diphenylcyclopropenone sensitization with weekly scalp DPC. At every patch-test visit, blood was drawn before the patch test was applied. Unfractionated whole blood was the source of the extracted total RNA. Study-level results: DPC sensitization left the count of TCRs above 1 in 1000 unchanged.

V was pared by 4 bases and J by 4 bases, with 7 bases of the junction left unmatched. Germline CDR1 is SGDLS and CDR2 is YYNGEE. CDR3 length: 15 residues. Each cDNA molecule in the library carried unique molecular identifiers. TCRdb reprocessed the RACE reads with MiXCR, giving one entry per CDR3 protein. The table shows approximately 260,000 distinct CDR3 sequences, with around 9.3% occurring only once. Sequenced here: whole blood, sampled in connection with sensitization to the hapten diphenylcyclopropenone (DPC). This chain uses TRBV9 with TRBJ2-7, with 11 positions matching TRBD2. This sequence originates from a woman between 40 and 55 years old with alopecia areata. Some clones in this sample may be carry-over from other donors' samples. The CDR3 bases are TGTGCCAGCAGCCCCCGGGGACTAGCGGCGTACGAGCAGTACTTC. Translating it yields CASSPRGLAAYEQYF.